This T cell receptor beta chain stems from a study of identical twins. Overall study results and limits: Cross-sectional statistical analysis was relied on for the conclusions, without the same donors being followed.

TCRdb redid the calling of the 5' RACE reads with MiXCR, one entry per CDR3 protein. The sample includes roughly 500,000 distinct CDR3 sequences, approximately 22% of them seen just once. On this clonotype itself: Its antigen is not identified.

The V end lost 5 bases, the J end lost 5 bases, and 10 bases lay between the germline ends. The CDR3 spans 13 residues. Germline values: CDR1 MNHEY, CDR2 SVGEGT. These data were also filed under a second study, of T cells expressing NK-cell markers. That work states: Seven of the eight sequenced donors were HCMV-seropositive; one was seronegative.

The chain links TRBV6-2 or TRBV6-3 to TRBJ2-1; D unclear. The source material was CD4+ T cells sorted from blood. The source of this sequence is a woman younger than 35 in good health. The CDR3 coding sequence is TGTGCCAGCAGTGACCGACGTCACAATGAGCAGTTCTTC. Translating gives CASSDRRHNEQFF.